This is a list of T cell receptor beta chains from one sample in a study of blood T cell repertoires in COVID-19. The protocol was immunoSEQ multiplex PCR, while the TCRdb copy is restricted to in-frame clones and leaves out a portion. The table records approximately 210,000 clones, around 80% of them present only once. Sequenced input: peripheral blood. The receptors here all came from a woman between 35 and 50 years old with acute or convalescent COVID-19. Each CDR3 is given with its conserved first and last residue. Fields, in order: V gene, CDR3 protein.

V gene: TRBV27; CDR3 protein: CASSPMGLGPTGELFF
V gene: TRBV6-1; CDR3 protein: CASSAAGQERGYTF
V gene: TRBV11-1; CDR3 protein: CASSHPPTSYQQFF
V gene: TRBV6-5; CDR3 protein: CASRDRGHGYTF
V gene: TRBV6-5; CDR3 protein: CASSPGTLAGELFF
V gene: TRBV5-6; CDR3 protein: CASSVQRGYEQYF
V gene: TRBV3-1/TRBV3-2; CDR3 protein: CASSRSTGISGNTIYF
V gene: TRBV7-9; CDR3 protein: CASSPQGYVGYTF
V gene: TRBV4-2; CDR3 protein: CASSQEIGAGGLNEQFF
V gene: TRBV13; CDR3 protein: CASSLRGMGYEQYF
V gene: TRBV27; CDR3 protein: CASSLTGGQPQHF
V gene: TRBV25-1; CDR3 protein: CASSVGEKRVAGANVLTF
V gene: TRBV7-9; CDR3 protein: CASSRLASYEQYF
V gene: TRBV3-1/TRBV3-2; CDR3 protein: CASSPTGTFTGELFF
V gene: TRBV5-1; CDR3 protein: CASSLNDRPGVGGNQPQHF
V gene: TRBV27; CDR3 protein: CASSPGTGSQPQHF
V gene: TRBV10-2; CDR3 protein: CASSELQGQRYEQYF
V gene: TRBV30; CDR3 protein: CAWSGMNTEAFF
V gene: TRBV6-5; CDR3 protein: CASSYSELAGAGEQYF
V gene: TRBV6-5; CDR3 protein: CASSYSQVMYGYTF
V gene: TRBV10-1; CDR3 protein: CASSEGTSGTHEQYF
V gene: TRBV5-1; CDR3 protein: CASSLSWGGRTDTQYF
V gene: TRBV29-1; CDR3 protein: CSVPGTGTYEQYF
V gene: TRBV6-2/TRBV6-3; CDR3 protein: CASSSSSPGQPNYGYTF
V gene: TRBV4-1; CDR3 protein: CASSRTASGRDDEQFF
V gene: TRBV19; CDR3 protein: CASSTRDGGSSYNEQFF
V gene: TRBV10-2; CDR3 protein: CASTLAGGDYEQYF
V gene: TRBV28; CDR3 protein: CASSSGTGSGYTF
V gene: TRBV14; CDR3 protein: CASSQDKGGASYNEQFF
V gene: TRBV30; CDR3 protein: CAWSRGDRDYTEAFF
V gene: TRBV5-4; CDR3 protein: CASSSVGGNTIYF